A selection of T cell receptor beta chains follows, all from one sample in a study of cytomegalovirus exposure and HLA in healthy donors. Libraries were prepared by immunoSEQ multiplex PCR; TCRdb keeps only in-frame clonotypes and omits some of them. The sample shows around 91,000 clones, around 80% of them seen only once. What was sequenced was PBMCs. These receptors were taken from a male donor in good health and CMV-seropositive. Each CDR3 is given with its conserved first and last residue. Fields, in order: V gene, clone size, D gene, J gene, CDR3 DNA, CDR3 protein. The D gene is left open where the match is weak. The size field is filled for only some rows; it gives once, few, many or a size class.

TRBV6-5	.	TRBD1	TRBJ1-1	TGTGCCAGCAGGCCCGGGACAGGGAGGGACACTGAAGCTTTCTTT	CASRPGTGRDTEAFF
TRBV11-2	.	.	TRBJ1-1	TGTGCCAGCAGCTCCCTCCTGGGGGGAGACCACGGTGAAGCTTTCTTT	CASSSLLGGDHGEAFF
TRBV5-4	.	.	TRBJ1-2	TGTGCCAGCAGCACCGCCGGGACTAACTATGGCTACACCTTC	CASSTAGTNYGYTF
TRBV21-1	.	.	TRBJ1-3	TGTGCCAGCAGCCAGGGTCTCTCTGGAAACACCATATATTTT	CASSQGLSGNTIYF
TRBV11-2	.	TRBD2	TRBJ2-1	TGTGCCAGCAGCTTTTTGACTAGCGGGAGTTTCACGGAGCAGTTCTTC	CASSFLTSGSFTEQFF
TRBV27	.	.	TRBJ2-7	TGTGCCAGCAGTTTTCAACTAGACTACGAGCAGTACTTC	CASSFQLDYEQYF
TRBV18	.	.	TRBJ2-2	TGTGCCAGCTCACCCGGACACGGCGGGGAGCTGTTTTTT	CASSPGHGGELFF
TRBV7-8	.	.	TRBJ2-1	TGTGCCAGCAGCTTGGGCCGATTGTACTCCTACAATGAGCAGTTCTTC	CASSLGRLYSYNEQFF
TRBV10-3	.	TRBD1	TRBJ2-7	TGTGCCATCAGGGGACAGGGGCTCTACGAGCAGTACTTC	CAIRGQGLYEQYF
TRBV7-8	.	.	TRBJ2-7	TGTGCCAGCAGTTTGGCGCGGGCCGAGCAGTACTTC	CASSLARAEQYF
TRBV6-5	.	TRBD1	TRBJ2-2	TGTGCCAGCCGCGACTGGACAGGCCGCACCGGGGAGCTGTTTTTT	CASRDWTGRTGELFF
TRBV4-2	.	.	TRBJ2-3	TGTGCCAGCAGCCAAGCCACCCGAGTCACAGATACGCAGTATTTT	CASSQATRVTDTQYF
TRBV7-2	.	.	TRBJ1-1	TGTGCCAGCAGCTTAGTTGAGGGCAGGGGAGCTTTCTTT	CASSLVEGRGAFF
TRBV6-5	once	TRBD1	TRBJ2-2	TGTGCCAGCAGGACCGACAGGGGGGACACCGGGGAGCTGTTTTTT	CASRTDRGDTGELFF
TRBV2	.	.	TRBJ2-4	TGTGCCAGCAGTGATTCAAGCCTAGCCAAAAACATTCAGTACTTC	CASSDSSLAKNIQYF
TRBV19	.	.	TRBJ1-4	TGTGCCAGTAGTAGGGGGGGACCCAATGAAAAACTGTTTTTT	CASSRGGPNEKLFF
TRBV28	.	.	TRBJ2-3	TGTGCCAGCAACTCTCCGGGACTCCGGCTTAATTACGCAGATACGCAGTATTTT	CASNSPGLRLNYADTQYF
TRBV7-2	few	.	TRBJ2-5	TGTGCCAGCAGCTTAGGCCAGGGTTCCGAGACCCAGTACTTC	CASSLGQGSETQYF
TRBV7-9	.	TRBD1	TRBJ1-3	TGTGCCAGCAGCTCGGGACAGCCGAGCTCTGGAAACACCATATATTTT	CASSSGQPSSGNTIYF
TRBV11-2	.	.	TRBJ1-5	TGTGCCAGCAGCTTAGCAAAGGCAGGGCTACGGCATAGCAATCAGCCCCAGCATTTT	CASSLAKAGLRHSNQPQHF
TRBV29-1	.	TRBD1	TRBJ2-3	TGCAGCGTTCCCCTGACAGGGACCACAGATACGCAGTATTTT	CSVPLTGTTDTQYF
TRBV27	.	.	TRBJ2-3	TGTGCCAGCAGTTTTAGGGGCGCGGGCACAGATACGCAGTATTTT	CASSFRGAGTDTQYF
TRBV4-2	.	.	TRBJ1-2	TGTGCCAGCAGCCAAGATCGGTATCCGTTGGATGGCTACACCTTC	CASSQDRYPLDGYTF
TRBV6-1	.	TRBD1	TRBJ1-2	TGTGCCAGCAGTGAAAGGGTAGGGGGCGCGAAGGGCTACACCTTC	CASSERVGGAKGYTF
TRBV6-4	.	.	TRBJ1-2	TGTGCCAGCAGTAGGGGGGGGGCCTATGGCTACACCTTC	CASSRGGAYGYTF
TRBV7-2	.	.	TRBJ1-1	TGTGCCAGCAGCCGCCAGGGAAAGAACACTGAAGCTTTCTTT	CASSRQGKNTEAFF
TRBV27	.	.	TRBJ2-1	TGTGCCAGCACCACCTTTAAGGGTAGGGACACATACAATGAGCAGTTCTTC	CASTTFKGRDTYNEQFF
TRBV10-3	.	.	TRBJ2-3	TGTGCCATCAGTGAGGCCCTACAGGGTAGGGGACAAGATACGCAGTATTTT	CAISEALQGRGQDTQYF
TRBV5-5	.	.	TRBJ1-2	TGTGCCAGCAGCACCTACCAAGCTAACTATGGCTACACCTTC	CASSTYQANYGYTF